This T cell receptor (beta chain) appears in the sequencing data of a study of T cell changes during pregnancy in multiple sclerosis (dated by TCRdb to the late 2010s). For the wider study: Changes in the T cell repertoire over the course of pregnancy were examined in this study in women with multiple sclerosis.

Notes on this clone: No antigen is known for it. No per-base quality is available; no much larger clone lies one base away.

Libraries were made using the immunoSEQ multiplex PCR assay. TCRdb re-hosts the immuneACCESS table, in-frame sequences only. Its copies lack some clones; in the studies checked, an unresolved V gene accounts for under half of them, and the cause for the rest is not known. This sample is represented by 15,000 to 20,000 clones; roughly 90% of them were singletons. Together, the top ten hold 5.8% of the sample. CDR1 and CDR2 were assigned from the germline V gene as SGHVS and FNYEAQ. Compared with germline, V lacks 4 bases and J lacks 3 bases; bases without a gene match: 14. The CDR3 runs 17 residues from the cysteine to the phenylalanine. The DNA shown is the 51-base CDR3, in frame from base 1.

In this chain, TRBV7-6 is recombined with TRBJ1-2; 7 of the junction bases match TRBD1. This clonotype was sampled from a female donor in good health, enrolled as a control in a pregnancy study. The sample consisted of CD8+ T cells from peripheral blood mononuclear cells, taken in the third trimester of pregnancy. The base sequence is TGTGCCAGCAGCTCCATTATTACACAGGGGACCGACTATGGCTACACCTTC. This gives the protein CASSSIITQGTDYGYTF.